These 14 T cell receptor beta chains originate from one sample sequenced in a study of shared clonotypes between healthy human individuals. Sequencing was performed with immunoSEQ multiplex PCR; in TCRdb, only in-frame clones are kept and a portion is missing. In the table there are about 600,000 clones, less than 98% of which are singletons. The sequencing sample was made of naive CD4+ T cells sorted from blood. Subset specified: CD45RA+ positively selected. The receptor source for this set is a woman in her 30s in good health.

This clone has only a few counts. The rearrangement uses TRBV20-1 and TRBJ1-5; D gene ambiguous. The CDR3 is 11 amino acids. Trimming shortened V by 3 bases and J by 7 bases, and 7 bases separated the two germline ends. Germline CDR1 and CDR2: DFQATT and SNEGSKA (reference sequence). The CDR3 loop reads CSASTGQPQHF. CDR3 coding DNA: TGCAGTGCTAGCACCGGGCAGCCCCAGCATTTT.

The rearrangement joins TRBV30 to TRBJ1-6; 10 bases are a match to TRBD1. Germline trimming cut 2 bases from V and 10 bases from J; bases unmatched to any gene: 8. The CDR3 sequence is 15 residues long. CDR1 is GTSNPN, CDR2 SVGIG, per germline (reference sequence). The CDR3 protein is CAWSRSGTGDSPLHF. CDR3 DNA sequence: TGTGCCTGGAGTCGCTCCGGGACAGGGGACTCACCCCTCCACTTT.

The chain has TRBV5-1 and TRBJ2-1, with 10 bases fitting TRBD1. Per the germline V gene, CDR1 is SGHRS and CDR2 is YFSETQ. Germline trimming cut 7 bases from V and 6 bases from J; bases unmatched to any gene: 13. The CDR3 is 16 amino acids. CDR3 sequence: CASGGTGQGIINEQFF. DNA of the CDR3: TGCGCCAGCGGGGGAACGGGACAGGGGATCATCAATGAGCAGTTCTTC.

CDR3 DNA sequence: TGTGCCAGCAGTGACTGGGAAGCGGGAGAGCAGTTCTTC. This codes for CASSDWEAGEQFF. The chain has TRBV6-4 and TRBJ2-1; 7 bases match TRBD2. This CDR3 has 13 residues. Germline V gives CDR1 MRHNA, CDR2 SNTAGT. J lost 10 bases, V lost 1 base, and 4 bases had no gene match.

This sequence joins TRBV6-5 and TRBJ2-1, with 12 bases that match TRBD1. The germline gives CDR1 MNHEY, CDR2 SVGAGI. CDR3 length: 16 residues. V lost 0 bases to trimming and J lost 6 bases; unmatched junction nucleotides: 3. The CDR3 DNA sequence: TGTGCCAGCAGTTACTCTACGGGACAGGGGGCCAATGAGCAGTTCTTC. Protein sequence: CASSYSTGQGANEQFF.

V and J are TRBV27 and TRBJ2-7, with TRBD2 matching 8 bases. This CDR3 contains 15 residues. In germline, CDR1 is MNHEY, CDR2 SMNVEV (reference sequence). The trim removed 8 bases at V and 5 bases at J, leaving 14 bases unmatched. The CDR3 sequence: CASEDRPGGNHEQYF. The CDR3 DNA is TGTGCCAGCGAGGACCGCCCGGGGGGGAACCACGAGCAGTACTTC.

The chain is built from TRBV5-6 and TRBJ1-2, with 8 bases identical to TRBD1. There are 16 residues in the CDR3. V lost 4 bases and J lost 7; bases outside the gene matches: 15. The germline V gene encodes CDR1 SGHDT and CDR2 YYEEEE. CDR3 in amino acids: CASSLDRGEVPRGYTF. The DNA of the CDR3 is TGTGCCAGCAGCCTCGACAGGGGCGAGGTCCCCCGTGGCTACACCTTC.

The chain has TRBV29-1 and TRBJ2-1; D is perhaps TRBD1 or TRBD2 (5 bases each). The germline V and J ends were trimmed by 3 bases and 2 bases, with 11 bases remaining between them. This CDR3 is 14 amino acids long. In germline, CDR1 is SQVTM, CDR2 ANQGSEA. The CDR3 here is CSVDPGTAYNEQFF. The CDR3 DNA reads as TGCAGCGTTGATCCCGGGACGGCCTACAATGAGCAGTTCTTC.

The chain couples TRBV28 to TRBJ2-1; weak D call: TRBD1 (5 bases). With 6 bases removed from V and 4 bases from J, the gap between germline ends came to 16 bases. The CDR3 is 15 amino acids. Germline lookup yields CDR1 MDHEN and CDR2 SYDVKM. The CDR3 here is CASSSPGHPYNEQFF. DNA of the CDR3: TGTGCCAGCAGCTCTCCAGGACATCCATACAATGAGCAGTTCTTC.

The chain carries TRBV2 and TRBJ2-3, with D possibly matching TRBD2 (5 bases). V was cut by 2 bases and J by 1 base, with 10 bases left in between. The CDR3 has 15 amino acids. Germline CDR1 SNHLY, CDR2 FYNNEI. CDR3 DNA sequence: TGTGCCAGCAGTGAAAGCGGAACGCGCACAGATACGCAGTATTTT. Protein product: CASSESGTRTDTQYF.

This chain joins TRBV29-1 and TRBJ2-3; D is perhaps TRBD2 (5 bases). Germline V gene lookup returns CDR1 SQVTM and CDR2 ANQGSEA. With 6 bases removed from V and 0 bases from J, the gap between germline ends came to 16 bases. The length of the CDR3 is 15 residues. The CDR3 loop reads CSVTQRRSSTDTQYF. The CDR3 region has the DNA TGCAGCGTCACACAGCGGCGCTCTAGCACAGATACGCAGTATTTT.

The DNA of the CDR3 is TGTGCCAGCAGCCTGGCGGCAGGGTACTACGAGCAGTACTTC. It is translated as CASSLAAGYYEQYF. The chain recombines TRBV28 with TRBJ2-7; D may be TRBD1 (5 bases). CDR3 length: 14 amino acids. Germline lookup yields CDR1 MDHEN and CDR2 SYDVKM. V was shortened by 6 bases and J by 3 bases, with 15 bases between the two germline ends. Full variable domain (remainder filled in from reference TRBV28 and TRBJ2-7): DVKVTQSSRYLVKRTGEKVFLECVQDMDHENMFWYRQDPGLGLRLIYFSYDVKMKEKGDIPEGYSVSREKKERFSLILESASTNQTSMYLCASSLAAGYYEQYFGPGTRLTVT.

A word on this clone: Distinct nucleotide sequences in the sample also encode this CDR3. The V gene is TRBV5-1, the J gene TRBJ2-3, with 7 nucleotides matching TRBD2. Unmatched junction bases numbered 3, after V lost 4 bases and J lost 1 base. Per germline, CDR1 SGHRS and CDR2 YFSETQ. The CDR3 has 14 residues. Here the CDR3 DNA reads TGCGCCAGCAGCCCCACTAGCGGCACAGATACGCAGTATTTT. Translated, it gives CASSPTSGTDTQYF.

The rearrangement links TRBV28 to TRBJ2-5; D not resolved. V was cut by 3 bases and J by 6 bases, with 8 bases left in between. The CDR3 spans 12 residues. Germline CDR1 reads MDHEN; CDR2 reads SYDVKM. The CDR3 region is CASSFLSKTQYF. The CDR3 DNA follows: TGTGCCAGCAGTTTTTTATCGAAGACCCAGTACTTC.